The sequence of this TCR beta chain was determined in a study of a mutant IDH1 vaccine in newly diagnosed glioma. Time point of the sample: week 23, last vaccination. Vaccination used 300 ug of mutant IDH1 20-mer peptide per dose, with topical imiquimod. Remarks on this clone: What it recognizes is unknown. The sample carries other DNA sequences with the same CDR3.

Some clones are missing from TCRdb's copy, which holds only in-frame ones; the method was immunoSEQ multiplex PCR. Of 75,000 to 80,000 clones listed, around 85% are singletons. Germline CDR1 and CDR2: MDHEN and SYDVKM. This CDR3 region has 15 residues. V shed 5 bases, J shed 3 bases, and the junction held 6 bases outside the gene matches. This TCR was sampled from a woman aged 45-65 years with glioma. The chain carries TRBV28 and TRBJ2-7; 11 bases are shared with TRBD2. Source: PBMCs, taken from a glioma patient whose treatment included an IDH1 peptide vaccine. CDR3: CASSPGTSGLYEQYF. The CDR3 DNA sequence: TGTGCCAGCAGTCCAGGGACTAGCGGACTCTACGAGCAGTACTTC.